This TCR beta chain was identified during a study of vaccination effects on CD4 cells after COVID-19. In the study overall: Subjects were given two BNT162b2 or mRNA-1273 vaccine doses. General study points: Infection-derived and vaccine-derived clones contracted markedly late after vaccination.

Viral peptide pool expansion of antigen-specific CD4+ T cells preceded sequencing in the ViraFEST assay. Scientists isolated CD4+ T cells after a roughly nine-day culture period ended. Vaccine recipients, nucleocapsid antibody negative, had no prior SARS-CoV-2 infection. The culture medium for 1.5 million to 2 million PBMC per well included about 9 IU/ml IL-2 and around 10 ug/ml peptides. Half-medium exchanges with IL-2 medium took place on days 3 and 7. The repertoire was sequenced with immunoSEQ multiplex PCR; TCRdb's copy has only in-frame clones and lacks some. The data show around 55,000 clones, around 70% seen once. On this clone: What it recognizes is unknown.

Trimming left V 2 bases short and J 3 bases short, with 17 bases between. The CDR3 sequence is 16 residues long. Germline V gene data show CDR1 as SGHTA and CDR2 as FQGNSA. This sequence joins TRBV7-2 and TRBJ2-7, with D possibly TRBD2 on 6 matching bases. This clonotype was sampled from a human donor who received a COVID-19 vaccine. The input for sequencing was CD4+ T cells from PBMCs cultured with SARS-CoV-2 spike peptides, taken before COVID-19 vaccination. The CDR3 loop reads CASSLPGGTIDYEQYF. Here the CDR3 DNA reads TGTGCCAGCAGCTTACCTGGAGGGACGATAGACTACGAGCAGTACTTC.